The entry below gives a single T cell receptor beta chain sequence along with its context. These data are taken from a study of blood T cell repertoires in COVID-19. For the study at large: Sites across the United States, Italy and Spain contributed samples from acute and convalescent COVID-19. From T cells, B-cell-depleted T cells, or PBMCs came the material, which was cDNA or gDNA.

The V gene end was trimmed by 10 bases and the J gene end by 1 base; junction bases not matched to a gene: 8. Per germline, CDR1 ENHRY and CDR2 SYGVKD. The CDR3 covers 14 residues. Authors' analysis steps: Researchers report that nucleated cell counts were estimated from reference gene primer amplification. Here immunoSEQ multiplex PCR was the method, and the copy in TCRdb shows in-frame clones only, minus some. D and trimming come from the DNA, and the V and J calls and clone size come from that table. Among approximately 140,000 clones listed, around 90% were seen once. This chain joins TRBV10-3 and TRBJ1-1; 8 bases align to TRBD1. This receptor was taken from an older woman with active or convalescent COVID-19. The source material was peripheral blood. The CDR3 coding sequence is TGTGCCACCTTAGGACAGGGAGGGAACACTGAAGCTTTCTTT. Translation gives CATLGQGGNTEAFF.